Below, 13 T cell receptor beta chains from the same sample are listed, as sequenced in a study of CD8+ T cells in alopecia areata. Extracted RNA was reverse transcribed into cDNA, the sequencing template. TCRdb's table, derived via immunoSEQ multiplex PCR, lists solely in-frame clones and lacks some. The sample shows 110,000 to 150,000 clones, under 60% of them seen only once. The source was CD4+ T cells sorted from blood, collected at week 0. The receptors stem from a human donor with alopecia areata.

The chain employs TRBV6-5 and TRBJ1-2; 8 nucleotides agree with TRBD1. The V gene end was trimmed by 6 bases and the J gene end by 4 bases; junction bases not matched to a gene: 4. Germline-derived CDR1 and CDR2 are MNHEY and SVGAGI. The CDR3 has 13 residues. CDR3 nucleotide sequence: TGTGCCAGCAGCAAAACAGGGGGCTATGGCTACACCTTC. Amino acid sequence: CASSKTGGYGYTF.

This clone was detected a few times. V and J are TRBV2 and TRBJ2-2; a weak D match, TRBD1 (6 bases). CDR1 and CDR2 from the germline V gene are SNHLY and FYNNEI. The CDR3 has 12 amino acids. V was clipped by 5 bases and J by 8 bases, with 9 bases between them. The CDR3 DNA reads TGTGCCAGCAGTTACGACAGGGGGGAGCTGTTTTTT. Translating it yields CASSYDRGELFF.

V and J are TRBV29-1 and TRBJ1-5; D unresolved. Trimming took off 4 bases at V and 0 bases at J, with 7 bases between the two ends. Per the germline V gene, CDR1 is SQVTM and CDR2 is ANQGSEA. CDR3 length equals 13 residues. This chain's CDR3 is CSVAEHSNQPQHF. Written as DNA, the CDR3 is TGCAGCGTTGCCGAACATAGCAATCAGCCCCAGCATTTT.

This clone was counted only a few times. V gene TRBV7-9 combines with J gene TRBJ1-4, with a tentative D call TRBD1 (6 bases). Germline loops: CDR1 SEHNR, CDR2 FQNEAQ (reference sequence). V lost 6 bases and J lost 12, with 20 bases in between. This CDR3 region has 14 residues. The CDR3 reads CASSPGGGAIQLFF. DNA for the CDR3: TGTGCCAGCAGTCCCGGAGGGGGAGCGATTCAACTGTTTTTT.

The chain has TRBV7-2 and TRBJ2-7; TRBD1 agrees at 7 bases. Germline V gene lookup returns CDR1 SGHTA and CDR2 FQGNSA. Germline trimming cut 3 bases from V and 7 bases from J; bases unmatched to any gene: 6. CDR3 length equals 13 residues. CDR3 residues: CASSFEGAREQYF. CDR3 nucleotides: TGTGCCAGCAGCTTTGAGGGGGCGCGGGAGCAGTACTTC.

The J gene is TRBJ1-2, the V gene TRBV18, with TRBD1 as a possible D gene (6 bases). In germline, CDR1 is KGHSH, CDR2 LQKENI. The CDR3 length is 15 residues. The V end was cut by 3 bases, the J end by 3 bases, with 14 bases between. This chain's CDR3 is CASSPQTGRDYGYTF. CDR3 nucleotide sequence: TGTGCCAGCTCACCTCAGACAGGACGCGACTATGGCTACACCTTC.

CDR3 region: CAWRALGGANVLTF. In DNA, the CDR3 is TGTGCCTGGAGAGCCCTCGGTGGGGCCAACGTCCTGACTTTC. This rearrangement joins TRBV30 to TRBJ2-6; the D is unclear. Trimming removed 3 bases at V and 3 bases at J, with 9 bases between. The CDR3 is made up of 14 amino acids. The germline CDR1 and CDR2 sequences are GTSNPN and SVGIG (reference sequence).

This chain connects TRBV2 to TRBJ2-3; D may be TRBD1 (6 bases). Germline V gene lookup returns CDR1 SNHLY and CDR2 FYNNEI. V was trimmed by 7 bases and J by 4 bases, leaving 12 bases between them. The CDR3 covers 13 residues. DNA of the CDR3: TGTGCCAGCACCAGGACAGTATCAGATACGCAGTATTTT. It is translated as CASTRTVSDTQYF.

The J gene is TRBJ1-5, the V gene TRBV2; TRBD1 is a possible D gene (5 bases). This CDR3 contains 15 residues. Germline V lookup: CDR1 SNHLY, CDR2 FYNNEI. Trimming removed 1 base from V and 3 bases from J, with 10 bases in between. The CDR3 region has the DNA TGTGCCAGCAGTGAAGGCGGGACGTTCAATCAGCCCCAGCATTTT. Amino acids: CASSEGGTFNQPQHF.

V and J are TRBV23-1 and TRBJ2-5, with TRBD1 as a possible D gene (5 bases). TRBV23-1 is reported as an ORF; its role is uncertain. This CDR3 has 17 residues. Trimming removed 0 bases from V and 5 bases from J, with 19 bases in between. The CDR3 DNA sequence: TGCGCCAGCAGTCAATCAGGGGCAGGGCATCTTCGGGAGACCCAGTACTTC. This sequence encodes CASSQSGAGHLRETQYF.

The chain combines TRBV30 with TRBJ1-1; no clear D gene. With 5 bases removed from V and 0 bases from J, the gap between germline ends came to 7 bases. The CDR3 consists of 12 residues. The germline V gene encodes CDR1 GTSNPN and CDR2 SVGIG (reference sequence). The CDR3 DNA follows: TGTGCCTGGGGCAGCATGAACACTGAAGCTTTCTTT. Its translation is CAWGSMNTEAFF. The full variable domain, completed using reference TRBV30 and TRBJ1-1, is SQTIHQWPATLVQPVGSPLSLECTVEGTSNPNLYWYRQAAGRGLQLLFYSVGIGQISSEVPQNLSASRPQDRQFILSSKKLLLSDSGFYLCAWGSMNTEAFFGQGTRLTVV.

The chain is built from TRBV9 and TRBJ2-2; the D is unclear. V was trimmed by 3 bases and J by 2 bases, leaving 5 bases between them. The CDR3 has 13 amino acids. CDR1 SGDLS and CDR2 YYNGEE come from the germline V gene. CDR3 sequence: CASSAQNTGELFF. DNA of the CDR3: TGTGCCAGCAGCGCACAAAACACCGGGGAGCTGTTTTTT.

The chain carries TRBV10-1 and TRBJ2-3, with D possibly TRBD1 on 5 matching bases. CDR3 length: 11 residues. CDR1 WNHNN and CDR2 SYGVQD come from the germline V gene (reference sequence). CDR3 DNA: TGCCCTAAGGGGTGCACAGATACGCAGTATTTT. It yields the protein CPKGCTDTQYF.